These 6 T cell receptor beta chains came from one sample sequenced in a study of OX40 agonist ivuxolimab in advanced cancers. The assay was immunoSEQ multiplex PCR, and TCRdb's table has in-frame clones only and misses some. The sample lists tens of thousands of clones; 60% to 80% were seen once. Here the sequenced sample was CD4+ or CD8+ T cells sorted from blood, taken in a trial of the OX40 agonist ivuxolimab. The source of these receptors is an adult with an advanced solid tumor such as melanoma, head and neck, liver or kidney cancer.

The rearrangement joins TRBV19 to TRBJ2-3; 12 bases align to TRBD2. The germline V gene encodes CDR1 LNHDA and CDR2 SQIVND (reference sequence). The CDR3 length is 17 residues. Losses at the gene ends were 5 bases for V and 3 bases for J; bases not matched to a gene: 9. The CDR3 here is CASSSRTSGATTDTQYF. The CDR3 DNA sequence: TGTGCCAGTAGTTCCCGGACTAGCGGGGCTACTACAGATACGCAGTATTTT.

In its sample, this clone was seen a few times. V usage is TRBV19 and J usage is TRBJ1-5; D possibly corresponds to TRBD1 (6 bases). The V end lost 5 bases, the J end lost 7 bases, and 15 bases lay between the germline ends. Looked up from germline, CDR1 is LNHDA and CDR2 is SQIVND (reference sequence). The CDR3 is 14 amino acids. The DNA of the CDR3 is TGTGCCAGTAGTCCTACCCGACAGGCCCAGCCCCAGCATTTT. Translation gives CASSPTRQAQPQHF.

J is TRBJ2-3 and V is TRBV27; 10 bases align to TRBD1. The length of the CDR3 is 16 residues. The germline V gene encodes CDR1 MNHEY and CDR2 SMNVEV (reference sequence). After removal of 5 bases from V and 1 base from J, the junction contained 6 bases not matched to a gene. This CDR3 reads CASSGDRGGGTDTQYF. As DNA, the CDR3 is TGTGCCAGCAGTGGGGACAGGGGAGGGGGCACAGATACGCAGTATTTT.

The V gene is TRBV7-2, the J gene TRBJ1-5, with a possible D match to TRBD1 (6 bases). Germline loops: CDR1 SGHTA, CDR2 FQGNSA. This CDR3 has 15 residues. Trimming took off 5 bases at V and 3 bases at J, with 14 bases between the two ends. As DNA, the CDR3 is TGTGCCAGCAGCCTCAGCGGGACACCCAATCAGCCCCAGCATTTT. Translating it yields CASSLSGTPNQPQHF.

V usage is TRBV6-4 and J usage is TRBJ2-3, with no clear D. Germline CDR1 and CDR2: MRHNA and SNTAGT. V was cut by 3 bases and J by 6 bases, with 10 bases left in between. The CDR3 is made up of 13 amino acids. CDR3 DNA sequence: TGTGCCAGCAGTGAAACTGGAATGGATACGCAGTATTTT. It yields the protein CASSETGMDTQYF.

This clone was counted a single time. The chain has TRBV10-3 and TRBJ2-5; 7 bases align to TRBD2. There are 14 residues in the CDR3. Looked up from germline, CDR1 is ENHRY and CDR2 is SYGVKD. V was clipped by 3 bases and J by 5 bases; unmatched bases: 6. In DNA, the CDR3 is TGTGCCATCAGTGATGGGCAGGGAGGGGAGACCCAGTACTTC. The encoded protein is CAISDGQGGETQYF.